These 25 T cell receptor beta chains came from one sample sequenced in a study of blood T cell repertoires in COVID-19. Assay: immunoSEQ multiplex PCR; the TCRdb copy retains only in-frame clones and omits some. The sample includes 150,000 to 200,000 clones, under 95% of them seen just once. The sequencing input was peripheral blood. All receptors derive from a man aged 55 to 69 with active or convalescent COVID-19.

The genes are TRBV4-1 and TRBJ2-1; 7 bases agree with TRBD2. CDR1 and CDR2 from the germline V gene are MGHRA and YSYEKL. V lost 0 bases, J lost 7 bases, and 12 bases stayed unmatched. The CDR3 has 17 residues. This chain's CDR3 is CASSQDKELSGKNEQFF. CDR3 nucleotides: TGCGCCAGCAGCCAAGATAAGGAGCTCAGCGGGAAGAATGAGCAGTTCTTC.

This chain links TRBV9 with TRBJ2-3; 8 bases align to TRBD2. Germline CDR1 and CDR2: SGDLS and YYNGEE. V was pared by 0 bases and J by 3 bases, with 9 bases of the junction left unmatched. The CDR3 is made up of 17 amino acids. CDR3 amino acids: CASSVGTGVAGTDTQYF. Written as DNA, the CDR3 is TGTGCCAGCAGCGTAGGGACGGGTGTAGCGGGGACAGATACGCAGTATTTT.

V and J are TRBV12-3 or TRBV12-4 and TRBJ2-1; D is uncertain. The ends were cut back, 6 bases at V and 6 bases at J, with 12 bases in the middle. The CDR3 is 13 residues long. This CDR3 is CASSTGLPNEQFF. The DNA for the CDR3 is TGTGCCAGCAGCACCGGGTTGCCCAATGAGCAGTTCTTC.

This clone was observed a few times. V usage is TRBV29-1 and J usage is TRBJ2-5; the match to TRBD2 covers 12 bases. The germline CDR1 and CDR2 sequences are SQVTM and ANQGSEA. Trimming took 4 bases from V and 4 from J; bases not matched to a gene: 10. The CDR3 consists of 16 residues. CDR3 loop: CSVARASGRARETQYF. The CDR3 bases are TGCAGCGTTGCCAGGGCTAGCGGGAGGGCCCGAGAGACCCAGTACTTC. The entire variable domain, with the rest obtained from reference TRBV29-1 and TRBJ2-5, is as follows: SAVISQKPSRDICQRGTSLTIQCQVDSQVTMMFWYRQQPGQSLTLIATANQGSEATYESGFVIDKFPISRPNLTFSTLTVSNMSPEDSSIYLCSVARASGRARETQYFGPGTRLLVL.

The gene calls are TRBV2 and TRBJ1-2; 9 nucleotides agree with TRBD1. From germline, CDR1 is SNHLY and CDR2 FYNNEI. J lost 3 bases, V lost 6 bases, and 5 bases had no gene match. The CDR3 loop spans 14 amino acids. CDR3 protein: CASRITGGYYGYTF. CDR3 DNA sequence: TGTGCCAGCAGGATAACAGGGGGCTACTATGGCTACACCTTC.

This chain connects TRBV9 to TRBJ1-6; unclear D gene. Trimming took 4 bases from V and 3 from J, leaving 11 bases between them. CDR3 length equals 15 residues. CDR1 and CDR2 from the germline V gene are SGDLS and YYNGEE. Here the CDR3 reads CASSSLSLYNSPLHF. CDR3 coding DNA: TGTGCCAGCAGCAGTTTGAGCCTCTATAATTCACCCCTCCACTTT.

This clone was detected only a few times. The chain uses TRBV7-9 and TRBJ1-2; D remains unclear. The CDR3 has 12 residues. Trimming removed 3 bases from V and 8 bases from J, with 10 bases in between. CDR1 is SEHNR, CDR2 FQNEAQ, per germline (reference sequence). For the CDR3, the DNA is TGTGCCAGCAGCTTTGACCTGGAGGGCTACACCTTC. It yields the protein CASSFDLEGYTF.

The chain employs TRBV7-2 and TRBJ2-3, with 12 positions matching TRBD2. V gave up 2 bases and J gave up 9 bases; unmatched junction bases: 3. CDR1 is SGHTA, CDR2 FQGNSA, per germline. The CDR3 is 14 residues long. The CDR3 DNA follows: TGTGCCAGCAGCTTATCCCTAGCGGGGGGGACGCAGTATTTT. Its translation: CASSLSLAGGTQYF.

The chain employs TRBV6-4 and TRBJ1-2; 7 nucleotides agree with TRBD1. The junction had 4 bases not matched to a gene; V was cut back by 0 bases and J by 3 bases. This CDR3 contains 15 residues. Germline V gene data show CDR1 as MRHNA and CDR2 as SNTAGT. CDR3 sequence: CASSDSPDRDYGYTF. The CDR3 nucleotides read TGTGCCAGCAGTGACTCCCCCGACAGGGACTATGGCTACACCTTC.

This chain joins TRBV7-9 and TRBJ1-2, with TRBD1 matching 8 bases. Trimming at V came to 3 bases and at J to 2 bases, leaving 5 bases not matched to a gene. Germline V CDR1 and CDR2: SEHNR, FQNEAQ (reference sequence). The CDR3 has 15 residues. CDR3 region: CASSFSAGGNYGYTF. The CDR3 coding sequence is TGTGCCAGCAGCTTTTCGGCAGGGGGCAACTATGGCTACACCTTC.

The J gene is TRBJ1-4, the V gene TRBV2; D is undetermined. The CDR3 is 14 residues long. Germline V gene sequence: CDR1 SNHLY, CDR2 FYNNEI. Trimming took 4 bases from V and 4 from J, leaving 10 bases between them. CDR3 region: CASSGRSYNEKLFF. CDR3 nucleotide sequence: TGTGCCAGCAGTGGAAGGAGTTATAATGAAAAACTGTTTTTT. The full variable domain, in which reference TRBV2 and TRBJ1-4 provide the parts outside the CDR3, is EPEVTQTPSHQVTQMGQEVILRCVPISNHLYFYWYRQILGQKVEFLVSFYNNEISEKSEIFDDQFSVERPDGSNFTLKIRSTKLEDSAMYFCASSGRSYNEKLFFGSGTQLSVL.

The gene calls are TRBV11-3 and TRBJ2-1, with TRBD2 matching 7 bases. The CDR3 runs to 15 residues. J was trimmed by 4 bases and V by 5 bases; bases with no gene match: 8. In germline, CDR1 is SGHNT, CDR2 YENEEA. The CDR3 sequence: CASSAFGGSYNEQFF. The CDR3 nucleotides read TGTGCCAGCAGCGCTTTCGGGGGGAGTTACAATGAGCAGTTCTTC.

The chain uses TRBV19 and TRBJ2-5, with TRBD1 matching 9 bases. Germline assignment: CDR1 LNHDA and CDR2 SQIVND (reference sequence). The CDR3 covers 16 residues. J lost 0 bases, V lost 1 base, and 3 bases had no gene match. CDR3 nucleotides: TGTGCCAGTAGTATAGGAGGGACAGGGAACCAAGAGACCCAGTACTTC. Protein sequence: CASSIGGTGNQETQYF.

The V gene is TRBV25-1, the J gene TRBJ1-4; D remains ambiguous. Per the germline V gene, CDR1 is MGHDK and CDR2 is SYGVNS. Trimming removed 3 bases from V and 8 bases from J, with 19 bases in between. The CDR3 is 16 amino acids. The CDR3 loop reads CASSDGTAGFREKLFF. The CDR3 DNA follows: TGTGCCAGCAGTGATGGTACGGCGGGGTTTAGGGAAAAACTGTTTTTT.

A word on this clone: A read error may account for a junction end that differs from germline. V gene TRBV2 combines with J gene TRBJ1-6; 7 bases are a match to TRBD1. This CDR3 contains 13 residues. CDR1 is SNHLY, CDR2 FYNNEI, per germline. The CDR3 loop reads CASREDRDSPLHF. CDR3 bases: TGTGCCAGCAGGGAAGACAGGGATTCACCCCTCCACTTT.

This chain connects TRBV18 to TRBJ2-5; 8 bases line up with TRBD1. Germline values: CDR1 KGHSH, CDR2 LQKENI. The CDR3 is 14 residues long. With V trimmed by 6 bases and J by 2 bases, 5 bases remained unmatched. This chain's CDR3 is CASSDRDRQETQYF. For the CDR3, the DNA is TGTGCCAGCTCGGACCGGGACAGGCAAGAGACCCAGTACTTC. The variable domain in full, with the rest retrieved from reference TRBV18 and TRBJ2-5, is NAGVMQNPRHLVRRRGQEARLRCSPMKGHSHVYWYRQLPEEGLKFMVYLQKENIIDESGMPKERFSAEFPKEGPSILRIQQVVRGDSAAYFCASSDRDRQETQYFGPGTRLLVL.

The CDR3 DNA reads TGTGCCAGCTCACCAGAGTATAGCTCTGGAAACACCATATATTTT. Translating gives CASSPEYSSGNTIYF. The J gene is TRBJ1-3, the V gene TRBV18, with unresolved D. The V end lost 2 bases, the J end lost 0 bases, and 8 bases lay between the germline ends. There are 15 residues in the CDR3. Germline V gene lookup returns CDR1 KGHSH and CDR2 LQKENI.

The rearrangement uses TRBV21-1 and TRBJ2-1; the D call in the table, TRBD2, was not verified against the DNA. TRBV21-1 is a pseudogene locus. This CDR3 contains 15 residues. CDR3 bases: TGTGCCAGCAGCAGGGGCGGGAGAGGCGGCAATGAGCAGTTCTTC. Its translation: CASSRGGRGGNEQFF.

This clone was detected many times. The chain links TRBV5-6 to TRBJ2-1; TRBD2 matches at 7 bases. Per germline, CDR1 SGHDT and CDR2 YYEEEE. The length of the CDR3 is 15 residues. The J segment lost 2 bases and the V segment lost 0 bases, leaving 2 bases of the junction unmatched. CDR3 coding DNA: TGTGCCAGCAGCTTGGAGGCGGGAGCCTACAATGAGCAGTTCTTC. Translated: CASSLEAGAYNEQFF.

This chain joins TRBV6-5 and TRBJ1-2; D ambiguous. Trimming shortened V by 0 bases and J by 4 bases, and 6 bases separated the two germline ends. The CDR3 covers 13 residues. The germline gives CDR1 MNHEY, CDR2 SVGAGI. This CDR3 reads CASSYSRVYGYTF. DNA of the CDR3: TGTGCCAGCAGTTACTCCCGGGTCTATGGCTACACCTTC.

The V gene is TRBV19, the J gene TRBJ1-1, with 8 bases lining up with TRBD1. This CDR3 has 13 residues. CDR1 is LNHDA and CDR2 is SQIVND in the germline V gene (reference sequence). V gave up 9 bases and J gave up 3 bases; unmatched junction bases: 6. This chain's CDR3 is CASIQGVDTEAFF. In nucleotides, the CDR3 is TGTGCCAGCATACAGGGGGTGGACACTGAAGCTTTCTTT.

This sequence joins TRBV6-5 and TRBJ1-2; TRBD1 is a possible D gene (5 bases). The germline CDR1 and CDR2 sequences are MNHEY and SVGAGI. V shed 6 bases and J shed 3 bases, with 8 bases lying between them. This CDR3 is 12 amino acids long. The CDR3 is CASRKQDYGYTF. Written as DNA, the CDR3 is TGTGCCAGCAGAAAACAGGACTATGGCTACACCTTC.

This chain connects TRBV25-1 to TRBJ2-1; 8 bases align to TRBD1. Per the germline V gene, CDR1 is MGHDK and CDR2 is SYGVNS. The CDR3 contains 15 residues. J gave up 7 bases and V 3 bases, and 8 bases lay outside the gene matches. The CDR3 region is CASSEPGGAGNEQFF. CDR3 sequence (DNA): TGTGCCAGCAGTGAGCCAGGGGGCGCAGGAAATGAGCAGTTCTTC.

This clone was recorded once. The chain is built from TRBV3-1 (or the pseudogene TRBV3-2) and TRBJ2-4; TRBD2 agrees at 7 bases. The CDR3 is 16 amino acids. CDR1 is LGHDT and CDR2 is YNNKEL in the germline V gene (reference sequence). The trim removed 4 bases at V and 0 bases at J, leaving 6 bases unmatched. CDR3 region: CASSLPSGVAKNIQYF. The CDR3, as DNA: TGTGCCAGCAGCCTTCCTAGCGGTGTAGCCAAAAACATTCAGTACTTC.

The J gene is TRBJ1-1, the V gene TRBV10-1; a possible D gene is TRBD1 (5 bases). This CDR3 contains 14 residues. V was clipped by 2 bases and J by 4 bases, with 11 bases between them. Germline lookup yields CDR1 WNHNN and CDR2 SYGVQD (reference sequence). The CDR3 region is CASSEAGSGTEAFF. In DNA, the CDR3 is TGCGCCAGCAGTGAGGCAGGGTCGGGCACTGAAGCTTTCTTT.